This record concerns one TCR beta chain sequence. This sample stems from a study of blood T cell repertoires in COVID-19. Study as a whole: There were acute and convalescent COVID-19 samples, and they came from the United States, Italy and Spain. Nucleic acid was either cDNA or gDNA, and it came from T cells, B-cell-depleted T cells, or PBMCs.

In the authors' methods: The authors estimated nucleated cell counts from reference gene primer amplification. The table came from immunoSEQ multiplex PCR; TCRdb's copy has only in-frame clones and leaves some out. D and trimming were read from the DNA, whereas the V and J calls and clone size are those reported in that table. The table lists roughly 50,000 clones, about nine tenths of them singletons, with around 15% in the top ten. There are 15 residues in the CDR3. V was shortened by 2 bases and J by 7 bases, with 15 bases between the two germline ends. Looked up from germline, CDR1 is LNHNV and CDR2 is YYDKDF (reference sequence).

The source material was peripheral blood. The chain is built from TRBV15 and TRBJ2-1, with D possibly TRBD2 on 5 matching bases. This sequence originates from a man between 70 and 80 years old with acute or convalescent COVID-19. The CDR3 here is CATSRRELTVNEQFF. In DNA, the CDR3 is TGTGCCACCAGCAGACGGGAACTGACTGTAAATGAGCAGTTCTTC. Full variable domain (missing parts from reference TRBV15 and TRBJ2-1): DAMVIQNPRYQVTQFGKPVTLSCSQTLNHNVMYWYQQKSSQAPKLLFHYYDKDFNNEADTPDNFQSRRPNTSFCFLDIRSPGLGDTAMYLCATSRRELTVNEQFFGPGTRLTVL.